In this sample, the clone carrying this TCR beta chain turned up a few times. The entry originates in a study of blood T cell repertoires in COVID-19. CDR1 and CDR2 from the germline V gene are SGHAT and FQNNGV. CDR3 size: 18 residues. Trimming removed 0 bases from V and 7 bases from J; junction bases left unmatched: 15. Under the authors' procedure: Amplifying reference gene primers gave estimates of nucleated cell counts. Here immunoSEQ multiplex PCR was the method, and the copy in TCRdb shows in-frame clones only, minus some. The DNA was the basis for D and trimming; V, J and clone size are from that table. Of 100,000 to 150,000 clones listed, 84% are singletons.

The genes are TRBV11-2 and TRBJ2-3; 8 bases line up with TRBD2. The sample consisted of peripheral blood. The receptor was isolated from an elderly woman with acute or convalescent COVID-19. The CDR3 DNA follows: TGTGCCAGCAGCTTAGATCGGGCTGCTGGCGGGGGGCTCAATACGCAGTATTTT. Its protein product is CASSLDRAAGGGLNTQYF.